Following are 9 T cell receptor beta chains from one sample sequenced in a study of T cells in Graves' hyperthyroidism and ophthalmopathy. TCR beta CDR3 region amplification was performed from RNA transcripts. A set of HTBI primers served as the primers for a first-round RT-PCR of the TCR CDR3. A single record per CDR3 protein comes from TCRdb applying MiXCR to the multiplex PCR reads. Seen here are 700,000 to 950,000 distinct CDR3 sequences, under 45% observed once, and the top ten hold roughly 31%. Sequenced material: blood. The receptors here all came from a woman aged 40 to 49 with Graves' hyperthyroidism.

The sample holds many counts of this clonotype. This chain joins TRBV5-4 and TRBJ2-2; 7 bases are a match to TRBD1. The CDR3 is 16 residues long. Losses at the gene ends were 3 bases for V and 4 bases for J; bases not matched to a gene: 9. Germline V gene lookup returns CDR1 SGHNT and CDR2 YYREEE (reference sequence). The CDR3 protein is CASSSYRQGGTGELFF. As DNA, the CDR3 is TGTGCCAGCAGCTCCTATAGACAGGGTGGCACCGGGGAGCTGTTTTTT.

This clonotype has a count of ten or more. The chain couples TRBV19 to TRBJ1-2; 9 positions agree with TRBD1. There are 15 residues in the CDR3. V lost 5 bases to trimming and J lost 4 bases; unmatched junction nucleotides: 8. The germline gives CDR1 LNHDA, CDR2 SQIVND (reference sequence). The CDR3: CASSPSGTGTYGYTF. CDR3 DNA: TGTGCCAGTAGTCCCTCCGGGACAGGGACCTATGGCTACACCTTC.

This clonotype was recorded at least ten times. The gene calls are TRBV29-1 and TRBJ2-7, with 9 positions matching TRBD1. The V gene end was trimmed by 6 bases and the J gene end by 3 bases; junction bases not matched to a gene: 6. Germline CDR1 reads SQVTM; CDR2 reads ANQGSEA. The CDR3 is made up of 13 amino acids. The CDR3 sequence is CSVTEDRGYEQYF. The CDR3 bases are TGCAGCGTCACGGAGGACAGGGGCTACGAGCAGTACTTC.

This chain links TRBV12-3 or TRBV12-4 with TRBJ1-2, with D unclear. The V end was cut by 4 bases, the J end by 4 bases, with 7 bases between. The CDR3 runs to 12 residues. The CDR3 coding sequence is TGTGCCAGCAGTTCAAGACCCTATGGCTACACCTTC. Amino acid sequence: CASSSRPYGYTF.

This clonotype was seen many times. Here the CDR3 DNA reads TGTGCCACCTTCCCAGAGACGTTGTCCTATAATTCACCCCTCCACTTT. Its protein is CATFPETLSYNSPLHF. The chain links TRBV28 to TRBJ1-6; unclear D gene. The CDR3 covers 16 residues. CDR1 MDHEN and CDR2 SYDVKM come from the germline V gene. V was pared by 10 bases and J by 1 base, with 17 bases between.

This clonotype was recorded many times. The chain couples TRBV20-1 to TRBJ1-1; no clear D. The CDR3 is 12 amino acids. V was pared by 4 bases and J by 5 bases, with 11 bases between. Looked up from germline, CDR1 is DFQATT and CDR2 is SNEGSKA (reference sequence). The chain's CDR3 is CSATHSLTEAFF. DNA for the CDR3: TGCAGTGCTACCCACAGCCTTACTGAAGCTTTCTTT.

Details on this clonotype: Since a much larger clone is just one base distant, this may be a read error. This rearrangement joins TRBV25-1 to TRBJ1-1, with TRBD1 identical over 7 bases. CDR3 size: 15 residues. Germline CDR1 MGHDK, CDR2 SYGVNS. The DNA of the CDR3 is TGCGCCAGCAGCATCGACAGGGAGGCCTTCGACGAAGCTTTCTTT. It is translated as CASSIDREAFDEAFF.

The sample holds many counts of this clonotype. The chain employs TRBV24-1 and TRBJ1-2; D remains ambiguous. The germline gives CDR1 KGHDR, CDR2 SFDVKD. This CDR3 contains 13 residues. With 5 bases removed from V and 2 bases from J, the gap between germline ends came to 8 bases. CDR3 sequence (DNA): TGTGCCACCAGTGCCCAAGGGAACTATGGCTACACCTTC. Amino acids: CATSAQGNYGYTF.

This clonotype was counted between two and nine times. This chain uses TRBV5-1 with TRBJ1-5; 7 bases align to TRBD1. J lost 0 bases, V lost 5 bases, and 5 bases had no gene match. The CDR3 has 15 residues. Germline values: CDR1 SGHRS, CDR2 YFSETQ. Here the CDR3 reads CASSSGGYSNQPQHF. CDR3 DNA sequence: TGCGCCAGCAGTTCAGGGGGATATAGCAATCAGCCCCAGCATTTT.